This is a list of T cell receptor beta chains from one sample in a study of cytotoxic CD8 clonotypes in ibrutinib-treated CLL. Only in-frame clones appear in the TCRdb table, and some are missing; sequencing was by immunoSEQ multiplex PCR. The data hold about 160,000 clones, with 70% to 85% observed a single time. This sample comprised PBMCs, obtained after 12 months of ibrutinib treatment. The source of these receptors is a human donor with chronic lymphocytic leukemia. The CDR3 runs from the conserved cysteine through the conserved F or W. A D gene is named only where the DNA matches it firmly. Clone size is shown for a subset of rows, as once, few, many or a class of expanded clone.

cdr3_aa cdr3_nt v_call clone_size d_call j_call
CASSLRESREQFF TGTGCTAGCAGCTTGAGGGAGTCGAGGGAGCAGTTCTTC TRBV7-7 . . TRBJ2-1
CASSLVPGGADTQYF TGTGCCAGCAGCTTAGTCCCAGGGGGGGCAGATACGCAGTATTTT TRBV11-2 . . TRBJ2-3
CASSGGHSYEQYF TGCGCCAGCAGCGGGGGACATTCCTACGAGCAGTACTTC TRBV10-1 . . TRBJ2-7
CASSSGVTGELFF TGTGCCAGCAGCTCTGGAGTAACCGGGGAGCTGTTTTTT TRBV7-9 few . TRBJ2-2
CASAFRTRADTQYF TGTGCCAGCGCCTTTAGGACTAGAGCAGATACGCAGTATTTT TRBV27 . TRBD2 TRBJ2-3
CASSLGGLRGIHRGAVF TGCGCCAGCAGCTTGGGAGGCCTTCGGGGTATACACCGGGGAGCTGTTTTT TRBV5-1 . . TRBJ2-2
CSVDRFGELFF TGCAGCGTTGACCGCTTCGGGGAGCTGTTTTTT TRBV29-1 few . TRBJ2-2
CASRNSKQGRNEQFF TGTGCCAGCAGAAATAGTAAACAGGGGAGGAATGAGCAGTTCTTC TRBV28 once . TRBJ2-1
CASSSGTPKYF TGTGCCAGCAGCTCCGGGACTCCGAAGTACTTC TRBV11-2 few . TRBJ2-7
CASSPSRGSTDTQYF TGTGCCAGCAGTCCCTCTCGCGGGTCGACAGATACGCAGTATTTT TRBV6-5 once . TRBJ2-3
CSARPKVTDTQYF TGCAGCGCACGGCCCAAGGTCACAGATACGCAGTATTTT TRBV29-1 . . TRBJ2-3
CASSPSGTGNEQFF TGTGCCAGCAGCCCAAGTGGGACGGGCAATGAGCAGTTCTTC TRBV7-3 . . TRBJ2-1
CASTETSGGYQETQYF TGTGCCAGCACCGAGACTAGCGGGGGGTACCAAGAGACCCAGTACTTC TRBV7-2 few TRBD2 TRBJ2-5
CASSAGGVYSNQPQHF TGTGCCAGCAGTGCCGGGGGAGTGTATAGCAATCAGCCCCAGCATTTT TRBV2 . . TRBJ1-5
CASSLYAGNYGYTF TGTGCCAGCAGCTTATACGCAGGGAACTATGGCTACACCTTC TRBV7-2 . . TRBJ1-2
CASSPRDSYNEQFF TGTGCCAGCAGTCCCCGGGACAGCTACAATGAGCAGTTCTTC TRBV25-1 . TRBD1 TRBJ2-1
CASSLNGVGGKHF TGTGCCAGCAGTTTAAATGGTGTGGGGGGGAAGCATTTT TRBV28 once . TRBJ1-5
CASSPGLGYTF TGTGCCAGCAGCCCCGGCTTGGGCTACACCTTC TRBV11-2 medium-sized . TRBJ1-2
CASSQDRGYKPPYEQYF TGTGCCAGCAGCCAAGATCGCGGTTACAAGCCTCCCTACGAGCAGTACTTC TRBV14 . . TRBJ2-7
CASRARAGYTDTQYF TGTGCCAGCAGGGCCCGGGCAGGGTACACAGATACGCAGTATTTT TRBV2 once . TRBJ2-3
CASSLANTPWETQYF TGTGCCAGCAGCTTGGCTAACACACCCTGGGAGACCCAGTACTTC TRBV5-6 . . TRBJ2-5
CASRPTGTPGNTIYF TGTGCCAGCAGACCCACCGGGACGCCTGGAAACACCATATATTTT TRBV2 few . TRBJ1-3
CASSYSRWGGLEAFF TGTGCCAGCAGTTACTCGAGGTGGGGCGGACTTGAAGCTTTCTTT TRBV6-5 . . TRBJ1-1
CASSPLLAGRWSTDTQYF TGTGCCAGCTCACCTCTCCTGGCTGGTCGATGGAGCACAGATACGCAGTATTTT TRBV18 . . TRBJ2-3
CASSSGAAESYNEQFF TGTGCCAGCAGCTCTGGGGCAGCCGAAAGCTACAATGAGCAGTTCTTC TRBV5-5 . . TRBJ2-1
CAWSEDYSYEQYF TGTGCCTGGAGTGAAGACTACTCCTACGAGCAGTACTTC TRBV30 . . TRBJ2-7
CATSRGGTGRGETQYF TGTGCCACCAGCAGAGGAGGGACAGGCCGTGGGGAGACCCAGTACTTC TRBV15 once TRBD1 TRBJ2-5
CASSSPSTYNEQFF TGCGCCAGCAGCTCCCCTAGCACCTACAATGAGCAGTTCTTC TRBV5-1 . . TRBJ2-1
CASSQDVYTEAFF TGCGCCAGCAGCCAAGATGTGTACACTGAAGCTTTCTTT TRBV4-1 . . TRBJ1-1
CASSPQGAGNTIYF TGTGCCAGCTCACCGCAGGGTGCTGGAAACACCATATATTTT TRBV18 once . TRBJ1-3
CASSQGTGNNEQFF TGCGCCAGCAGCCAAGGGACGGGAAACAATGAGCAGTTCTTC TRBV4-3 . . TRBJ2-1
CASSFEGAYPSTDTQYF TGTGCCAGCAGTTTTGAGGGGGCCTATCCTAGCACAGATACGCAGTATTTT TRBV28 once TRBD1 TRBJ2-3
CASPRVEQYF TGTGCCTCCCCGAGGGTCGAGCAGTACTTC TRBV21-1 . . TRBJ2-7
CASSLGVSSPSGANVLTF TGTGCCAGCAGCTTAGGGGTCAGTAGCCCCTCTGGGGCCAACGTCCTGACTTTC TRBV7-6 . . TRBJ2-6
CASSQAGQGQAAGYTF TGTGCCAGCAGCCAAGCGGGACAGGGGCAAGCGGCAGGCTACACCTTC TRBV7-2 . TRBD1 TRBJ1-2
CASSQRGPGKVRSYNEQFF TGCGCCAGCAGCCAGCGGGGTCCAGGGAAGGTTAGGTCCTACAATGAGCAGTTCTTC TRBV4-3 . . TRBJ2-1
CASSVVAGEQYF TGTGCCAGCAGCGTAGTGGCCGGGGAGCAGTACTTC TRBV9 once . TRBJ2-7
CATRDTAGRATDTQYF TGTGCCACAAGAGATACAGCCGGCAGGGCCACAGATACGCAGTATTTT TRBV19 many . TRBJ2-3
CSVEGSGNGQYF TGCAGCGTTGAAGGTAGCGGGAACGGGCAGTACTTC TRBV29-1 . TRBD2 TRBJ2-5
CASSPSGGVRSETQYF TGCGCCAGCAGCCCATCTGGGGGGGTACGGTCAGAGACCCAGTACTTC TRBV5-1 . TRBD2 TRBJ2-5
CASSRRDTRQETQYF TGTGCCAGCAGCCGCCGGGACACACGCCAAGAGACCCAGTACTTC TRBV27 . . TRBJ2-5
CASSSTGFSEKLFF TGCGCCAGCAGCTCGACAGGGTTCAGTGAAAAACTGTTTTTT TRBV5-1 . TRBD1 TRBJ1-4
CASSVIQGGYYGYTF TGTGCCAGCAGCGTAATCCAGGGAGGGTACTATGGCTACACCTTC TRBV9 . . TRBJ1-2
CAYGGTDTQYF TGTGCATACGGGGGCACAGATACGCAGTATTTT TRBV18 . . TRBJ2-3
CASSAADSTDTQYF TGTGCCAGCAGCGCCGCAGACAGCACAGATACGCAGTATTTT TRBV9 . . TRBJ2-3
CSAAGQPQHF TGCAGTGCGGCCGGCCAGCCCCAGCATTTT TRBV20-1 . . TRBJ1-5